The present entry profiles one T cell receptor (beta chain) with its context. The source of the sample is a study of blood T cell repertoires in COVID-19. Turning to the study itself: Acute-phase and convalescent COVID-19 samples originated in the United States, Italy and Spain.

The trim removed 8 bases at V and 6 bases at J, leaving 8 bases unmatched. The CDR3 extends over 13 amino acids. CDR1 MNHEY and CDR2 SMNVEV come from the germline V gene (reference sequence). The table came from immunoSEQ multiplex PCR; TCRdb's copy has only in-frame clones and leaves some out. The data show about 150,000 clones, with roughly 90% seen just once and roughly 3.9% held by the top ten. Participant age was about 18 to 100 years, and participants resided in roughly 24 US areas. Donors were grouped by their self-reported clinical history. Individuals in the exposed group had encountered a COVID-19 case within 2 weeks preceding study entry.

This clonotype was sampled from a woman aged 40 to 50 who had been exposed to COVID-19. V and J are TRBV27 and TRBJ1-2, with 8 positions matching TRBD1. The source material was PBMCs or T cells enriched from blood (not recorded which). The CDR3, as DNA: TGTGCCAGCTCCTACGGACAGGGAAATGGCTACACCTTC. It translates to CASSYGQGNGYTF.